The 26 T cell receptor beta chains reported below all come from one sample, sequenced in a study of blood T cells in healthy people across ages (dated by TCRdb to about 2015). Library construction relied on 5' RACE. Instrument on record: Illumina HiSeq 2500. A second PCR of roughly 7 to 11 cycles was performed with a sample-barcoded 5' primer and a J-beta primer mix. TCRdb reanalyzed the raw reads on its own, using fastp at Q25 for trimming and MiXCR for clone calling, and kept in-frame beta chains. Each record represents a unique CDR3 protein, reported with the most common genes and DNA among its rows. Recorded for this sample are under 1 million distinct CDR3 sequences; more than 40% of them occurred a single time. Jointly, the top ten make up about a fifth of the sample. Sequences were obtained from blood. These receptors came from a man in his sixties in good health.

A note on this clonotype: One end of the junction fails to match germline, which may point to a read error. The chain links TRBV6-1 to TRBJ2-7; no reliable D call. The germline V gene has CDR1 MNHNS and CDR2 SASEGT. This CDR3 is 15 amino acids long. The CDR3 DNA reads as TGTGCCAACAGTGAAGCGCCGGGTTCCCTCTACGAGCAGTACTTC. Residues: CANSEAPGSLYEQYF.

This clonotype was found once. This chain connects TRBV11-3 to TRBJ2-3; TRBD2 is a possible D gene (6 bases). V lost 1 base to trimming and J lost 5 bases, with 16 bases between them. The CDR3 has 16 amino acids. Germline CDR1 and CDR2: SGHNT and YENEEA. For the CDR3, the DNA is TGTGCCAGCAGCTTAGGGGTCGGGGGTCGGGGAGATACGCAGTATTTT. It is translated as CASSLGVGGRGDTQYF. Complete variable domain (other parts from reference TRBV11-3 and TRBJ2-3): EAGVVQSPRYKIIEKKQPVAFWCNPISGHNTLYWYLQNLGQGPELLIRYENEEAVDDSQLPKDRFSAERLKGVDSTLKIQPAELGDSAVYLCASSLGVGGRGDTQYFGPGTRLTVL.

The chain joins TRBV7-2 to TRBJ1-1; the match to TRBD1 covers 10 bases. CDR3 size: 15 residues. With V trimmed by 6 bases and J by 3 bases, 7 bases remained unmatched. Germline V CDR1 and CDR2: SGHTA, FQGNSA. Here the CDR3 reads CASRPGQGGYTEAFF. CDR3 bases: TGTGCCAGCAGACCTGGACAGGGGGGGTACACTGAAGCTTTCTTT.

This clonotype was picked up many times. J is TRBJ2-7 and V is TRBV3-1; D remains unclear. The CDR3 is 13 residues long. The germline CDR1 and CDR2 sequences are LGHDT and YNNKEL (reference sequence). Between the trimmed V and J ends, which lost 0 bases and 6 bases, there was a span of 9 bases. The CDR3 coding sequence is TGTGCCAGCAGCCAAGATTTATCGCGCGAGCAGTACTTC. Its translation: CASSQDLSREQYF.

This clonotype was counted a few times. The chain links TRBV5-1 to TRBJ2-7; either TRBD1 or TRBD2 may fit D (5 bases each). From germline, CDR1 is SGHRS and CDR2 YFSETQ. Trimming shortened V by 1 base and J by 6 bases, and 17 bases separated the two germline ends. The CDR3 has 15 amino acids. The CDR3 sequence is CASSLTTSGTGEQYF. Here the CDR3 DNA reads TGCGCCAGCAGCTTGACGACCTCCGGGACGGGCGAGCAGTACTTC. The full variable domain, in which reference TRBV5-1 and TRBJ2-7 provide the parts outside the CDR3, is KAGVTQTPRYLIKTRGQQVTLSCSPISGHRSVSWYQQTPGQGLQFLFEYFSETQRNKGNFPGRFSGRQFSNSRSEMNVSTLELGDSALYLCASSLTTSGTGEQYFGPGTRLTVT.

This clonotype was recorded only once. This chain's CDR3 is CASDAGGTDTQYF. CDR3 sequence (DNA): TGTGCCAGCGACGCGGGGGGCACAGATACGCAGTATTTT. This rearrangement joins TRBV28 to TRBJ2-3, with 7 positions matching TRBD2. The CDR3 has 13 residues. Germline CDR1 is MDHEN and CDR2 is SYDVKM. V was pared by 8 bases and J by 1 base, with 3 bases of the junction left unmatched.

This chain connects TRBV30 to TRBJ2-5, with 10 bases fitting TRBD2. The J segment lost 5 bases and the V segment lost 0 bases, leaving 3 bases of the junction unmatched. CDR1 GTSNPN and CDR2 SVGIG come from the germline V gene (reference sequence). The CDR3 loop spans 14 amino acids. The CDR3 sequence is CAWSVLAGAETQYF. The CDR3 DNA sequence: TGTGCCTGGAGTGTCCTAGCGGGAGCGGAGACCCAGTACTTC. Variable domain in full (rest from reference TRBV30 and TRBJ2-5): SQTIHQWPATLVQPVGSPLSLECTVEGTSNPNLYWYRQAAGRGLQLLFYSVGIGQISSEVPQNLSASRPQDRQFILSSKKLLLSDSGFYLCAWSVLAGAETQYFGPGTRLLVL.

The V and J genes are TRBV20-1 and TRBJ2-3; 15 nucleotides agree with TRBD2. Germline V CDR1 and CDR2: DFQATT, SNEGSKA (reference sequence). Losses at the gene ends were 0 bases for V and 4 bases for J; bases not matched to a gene: 5. The CDR3 totals 17 residues. CDR3 sequence (DNA): TGCAGTGCTAGAGATATCGGACTAGCGGGGGGGGCAGATACGCAGTATTTT. Translation gives CSARDIGLAGGADTQYF.

The CDR3 loop is CASSFQGGGVVYNEQFF. The CDR3 DNA sequence: TGTGCCAGCAGCTTTCAGGGCGGGGGGGTTGTCTACAATGAGCAGTTCTTC. The chain recombines TRBV7-2 with TRBJ2-1; TRBD2 aligns across 9 bases. With 3 bases clipped from V and 3 bases from J, the junction kept 9 bases outside the gene matches. The length of the CDR3 is 17 residues. The V gene's germline CDR1 is SGHTA and CDR2 FQGNSA.

The rearrangement uses TRBV6-5 and TRBJ2-1; the match to TRBD2 covers 12 bases. The CDR3 is 16 residues long. Germline CDR1 is MNHEY and CDR2 is SVGAGI. V lost 6 bases and J lost 8; bases outside the gene matches: 11. CDR3 loop: CASSHLPSGGGDEQFF. The CDR3 nucleotides are TGTGCCAGCAGCCATCTTCCTAGCGGGGGGGGCGATGAGCAGTTCTTC.

This clonotype was detected a few times. The rearrangement uses TRBV7-7 and TRBJ2-5; no clear D gene. Trimming pared 2 bases from V and 1 base from J, leaving 14 bases between. The CDR3 is 16 residues long. Germline values: CDR1 SSHAT, CDR2 FNYEAQ (reference sequence). The CDR3 loop is CASSLNSPRPQETQYF. The CDR3 DNA sequence: TGTGCCAGCAGCTTAAACTCGCCACGGCCCCAAGAGACCCAGTACTTC. Using reference TRBV7-7 and TRBJ2-5 for the parts outside the CDR3, the full variable domain is GAGVSQSPRYKVTKRGQDVTLRCDPISSHATLYWYQQALGQGPEFLTYFNYEAQPDKSGLPSDRFSAERPEGSISTLTIQRTEQRDSAMYRCASSLNSPRPQETQYFGPGTRLLVL.

This clonotype was seen a few times. The V gene is TRBV29-1, the J gene TRBJ2-7, with 9 positions matching TRBD1. With 4 bases clipped from V and 1 base from J, the junction kept 5 bases outside the gene matches. Germline V gives CDR1 SQVTM, CDR2 ANQGSEA. The CDR3 runs 14 residues. The CDR3 nucleotides are TGCAGCGTTGCCCTGACAGGGGGTTCCTACGAGCAGTACTTC. Protein sequence: CSVALTGGSYEQYF.

This clonotype occurred a few times. V and J are TRBV6-5 and TRBJ2-1; 10 bases are a match to TRBD1. CDR1 MNHEY and CDR2 SVGAGI come from the germline V gene. The length of the CDR3 is 14 residues. With 7 bases clipped from V and 8 bases from J, the junction kept 8 bases outside the gene matches. CDR3 bases: TGTGCCAGCACCCCGGGACAGGGGCTGTATGAGCAGTTCTTC. It is translated as CASTPGQGLYEQFF.

V and J are TRBV20-1 and TRBJ2-7, with D tentatively TRBD1 (6 bases). The CDR3 spans 13 residues. The germline gives CDR1 DFQATT, CDR2 SNEGSKA (reference sequence). Trimming took 3 bases from V and 8 from J, leaving 17 bases between them. This CDR3 is CSASPTGQRQQYF. The CDR3 DNA reads TGCAGTGCTAGTCCGACAGGTCAACGACAGCAGTACTTC.

The gene calls are TRBV6-5 and TRBJ2-7; no clear D gene. CDR3 size: 14 residues. Germline CDR1 reads MNHEY; CDR2 reads SVGAGI. V shed 0 bases and J shed 2 bases, with 8 bases lying between them. CDR3 loop: CASSYSRNPYEQYF. The CDR3, as DNA: TGTGCCAGCAGTTACTCGAGGAATCCCTACGAGCAGTACTTC.

In this sample, this clonotype turned up a few times. V is TRBV20-1 and J is TRBJ1-5; 7 positions match TRBD1. There are 13 residues in the CDR3. V was pared by 4 bases and J by 7 bases, with 7 bases of the junction left unmatched. CDR1 and CDR2 from the germline V gene are DFQATT and SNEGSKA (reference sequence). The CDR3: CSANPKGGQPQHF. In DNA form, the CDR3 reads TGCAGTGCTAACCCAAAAGGGGGCCAGCCCCAGCATTTT.

This clonotype was detected ten times or more. The rearrangement uses TRBV9 and TRBJ1-2, with no clear D. V lost 0 bases and J 2 bases, leaving 8 bases between the germline ends. Germline-derived CDR1 and CDR2 are SGDLS and YYNGEE. The CDR3 contains 14 residues. The CDR3 spells CASSVGGSNYGYTF. CDR3 nucleotide sequence: TGTGCCAGCAGCGTAGGCGGCAGCAACTATGGCTACACCTTC.

As DNA, the CDR3 is TGTGCCATCAGTGACGGTGGGGGCAACACAGATACGCAGTATTTT. Protein: CAISDGGGNTDTQYF. The rearrangement links TRBV10-3 to TRBJ2-3; D might be TRBD1 (6 bases). V gave up 3 bases and J gave up 2 bases, with 12 bases separating them. Germline V gene sequence: CDR1 ENHRY, CDR2 SYGVKD. The CDR3 length is 15 residues.

This clonotype has a handful of counts. The chain carries TRBV7-3 and TRBJ1-5; TRBD1 is a possible D gene (6 bases). V was clipped by 5 bases and J by 4 bases, with 9 bases between them. The CDR3 contains 13 residues. The germline V gene has CDR1 SGHTA and CDR2 FQGTGA. DNA of the CDR3: TGTGCCAGCAGCGTTACAGGGAATCAGCCCCAGCATTTT. The encoded protein is CASSVTGNQPQHF.

This clonotype showed up just a few times. The chain links TRBV5-1 to TRBJ2-1, with D perhaps matching TRBD1 (5 bases). The CDR3 extends over 16 amino acids. Germline CDR1 reads SGHRS; CDR2 reads YFSETQ. V was pared by 0 bases and J by 6 bases, with 16 bases between. For the CDR3, the DNA is TGCGCCAGCAGCTTGGACGCATTCAGGGTTGGCAATGAGCAGTTCTTC. Translated: CASSLDAFRVGNEQFF.

V gene TRBV6-2 or TRBV6-3 combines with J gene TRBJ1-1; 8 nucleotides line up with TRBD1. V lost 6 bases and J lost 2; bases outside the gene matches: 11. Germline V gives CDR1 MNHEY, CDR2 SVGEGT. The CDR3 length is 16 residues. The CDR3 DNA reads TGTGCCAGCAGCCTCCGGTGGACAGGGACTAACACTGAAGCTTTCTTT. It translates to CASSLRWTGTNTEAFF.

The V and J genes are TRBV15 and TRBJ1-2, with 9 bases fitting TRBD1. Germline CDR1 and CDR2: LNHNV and YYDKDF (reference sequence). The V segment lost 6 bases and the J segment 4 bases; nucleotides outside the gene matches: 6. The CDR3 length is 14 residues. CDR3 DNA: TGTGCCACCAGACCCGGGACAGGGAGCTATGGCTACACCTTC. Amino acid sequence: CATRPGTGSYGYTF.

This clonotype was recorded a few times. The J gene is TRBJ1-4, the V gene TRBV5-1; the D is unclear. Trimming took off 4 bases at V and 8 bases at J, with 15 bases between the two ends. Germline V gene lookup returns CDR1 SGHRS and CDR2 YFSETQ. There are 14 residues in the CDR3. CDR3 amino acids: CASSAALGNEKLFF. Here the CDR3 DNA reads TGCGCCAGCAGCGCCGCTTTAGGAAACGAAAAACTGTTTTTT.

J is TRBJ2-1 and V is TRBV6-2 or TRBV6-3, with 8 bases matching TRBD2. CDR3 length equals 13 residues. J was trimmed by 7 bases and V by 5 bases; bases with no gene match: 4. Germline CDR1 and CDR2: MNHEY and SVGEGT. This CDR3 reads CASSDGGANEQFF. The DNA of the CDR3 is TGTGCCAGCAGTGACGGGGGGGCTAATGAGCAGTTCTTC.

The chain recombines TRBV6-2 or TRBV6-3 with TRBJ2-7; perhaps D is TRBD1 or TRBD2 (5 bases each). The CDR3 has 15 residues. Germline lookup yields CDR1 MNHEY and CDR2 SVGEGT. Deletions cut 2 bases from V and 3 bases from J, with 14 bases between. CDR3: CASSYRAGTFYEQYF. The CDR3 DNA reads TGTGCCAGCAGTTACAGAGCAGGGACCTTCTACGAGCAGTACTTC.

The genes are TRBV10-3 and TRBJ1-2; tentatively, D is TRBD1 (6 bases). The CDR3 length is 13 residues. V was cut by 7 bases and J by 8 bases, with 17 bases left in between. Germline V lookup: CDR1 ENHRY, CDR2 SYGVKD. CDR3 region: CAINGGNQKGYTF. CDR3 DNA: TGTGCCATCAATGGGGGCAACCAAAAGGGCTACACCTTC.